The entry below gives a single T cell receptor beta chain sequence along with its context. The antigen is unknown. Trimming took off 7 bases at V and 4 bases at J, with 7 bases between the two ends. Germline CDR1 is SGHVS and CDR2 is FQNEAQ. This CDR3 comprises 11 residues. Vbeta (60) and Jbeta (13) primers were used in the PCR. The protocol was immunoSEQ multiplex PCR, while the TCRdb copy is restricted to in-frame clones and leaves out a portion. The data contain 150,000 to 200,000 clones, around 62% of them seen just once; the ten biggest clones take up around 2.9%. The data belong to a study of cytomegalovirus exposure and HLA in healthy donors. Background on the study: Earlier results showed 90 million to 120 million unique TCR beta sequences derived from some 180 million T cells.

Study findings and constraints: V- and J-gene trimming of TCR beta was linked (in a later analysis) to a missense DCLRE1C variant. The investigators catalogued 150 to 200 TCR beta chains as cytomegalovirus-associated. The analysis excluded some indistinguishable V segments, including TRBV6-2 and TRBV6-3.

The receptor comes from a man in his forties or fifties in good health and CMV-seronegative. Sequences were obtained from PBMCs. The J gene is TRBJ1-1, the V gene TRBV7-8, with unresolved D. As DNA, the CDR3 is TGTGCCAGCATGGAGGGCACTGAAGCTTTCTTT. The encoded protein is CASMEGTEAFF.